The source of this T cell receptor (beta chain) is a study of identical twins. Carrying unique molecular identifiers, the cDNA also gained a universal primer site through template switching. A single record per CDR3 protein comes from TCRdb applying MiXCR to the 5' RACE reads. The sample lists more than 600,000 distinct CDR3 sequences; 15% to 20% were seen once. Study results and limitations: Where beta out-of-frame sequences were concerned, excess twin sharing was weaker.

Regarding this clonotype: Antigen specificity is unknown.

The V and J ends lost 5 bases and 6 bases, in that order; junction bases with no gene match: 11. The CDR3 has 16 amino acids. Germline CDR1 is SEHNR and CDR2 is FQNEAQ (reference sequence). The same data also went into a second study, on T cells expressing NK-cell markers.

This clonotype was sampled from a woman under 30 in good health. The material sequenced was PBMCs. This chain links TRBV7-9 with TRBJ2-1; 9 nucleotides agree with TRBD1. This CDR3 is CASSDFPTGGSNEQFF. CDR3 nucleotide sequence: TGTGCCAGCAGCGATTTCCCGACAGGGGGTAGCAATGAGCAGTTCTTC.